Shown below are 29 T cell receptor beta chains from a single sample sequenced in a study of blood T cell repertoires in COVID-19. TCRdb's table, derived via immunoSEQ multiplex PCR, lists solely in-frame clones and lacks some. Among some 200,000 clones listed, around 85% were seen once. What was sequenced was peripheral blood. All receptors come from a woman between 65 and 79 years old with COVID-19, enrolled during active disease.

The chain couples TRBV15 to TRBJ1-3; no clear D. Trimming took 0 bases from V and 0 from J, leaving 9 bases between them. This CDR3 has 16 residues. CDR1 LNHNV and CDR2 YYDKDF come from the germline V gene (reference sequence). The CDR3 region is CATSRDATNSGNTIYF. The CDR3 DNA sequence: TGTGCCACCAGCAGAGACGCGACAAACTCTGGAAACACCATATATTTT.

CDR3 loop: CASSNTGQDATEAFF. The CDR3 coding sequence is TGTGCCAGCAGCAACACGGGACAGGACGCCACTGAAGCTTTCTTT. This chain links TRBV7-2 with TRBJ1-1, with 8 nucleotides matching TRBD1. The CDR3 spans 15 residues. V shed 5 bases and J 4 bases; nucleotides not matched to a gene: 9. Germline CDR1 and CDR2: SGHTA and FQGNSA. The full variable domain, completed using reference TRBV7-2 and TRBJ1-1, is GAGVSQSPSNKVTEKGKDVELRCDPISGHTALYWYRQSLGQGLEFLIYFQGNSAPDKSGLPSDRFSAERTGGSVSTLTIQRTQQEDSAVYLCASSNTGQDATEAFFGQGTRLTVV.

The chain is built from TRBV9 and TRBJ2-2; D is unresolved. Germline assignment: CDR1 SGDLS and CDR2 YYNGEE. The CDR3 spans 13 residues. V was cut by 0 bases and J by 7 bases, with 7 bases left in between. The chain's CDR3 is CASSVESVGELFF. The CDR3, as DNA: TGTGCCAGCAGCGTAGAAAGCGTCGGGGAGCTGTTTTTT.

The chain employs TRBV2 and TRBJ1-2; TRBD1 is a possible D gene (5 bases). V lost 6 bases to trimming and J lost 10 bases, with 18 bases between them. In germline, CDR1 is SNHLY, CDR2 FYNNEI. This CDR3 region has 13 residues. The CDR3 sequence is CASSGGRMDDYTF. CDR3 sequence (DNA): TGTGCCAGCAGCGGGGGACGGATGGATGACTACACCTTC.

This clone was recorded only once. The chain uses TRBV6-2 or TRBV6-3 and TRBJ2-5; tentative D call: TRBD2 (6 bases). V lost 5 bases to trimming and J lost 4 bases, with 11 bases between them. CDR1 MNHEY and CDR2 SVGEGT come from the germline V gene. The CDR3 extends over 13 amino acids. The CDR3 sequence is CASSSLGGETQYF. DNA of the CDR3: TGTGCCAGCAGTAGCCTCGGGGGAGAGACCCAGTACTTC.

The chain has TRBV29-1 and TRBJ2-1; 10 bases agree with TRBD2. The trim removed 3 bases at V and 5 bases at J, leaving 10 bases unmatched. The CDR3 sequence is 16 residues long. Per germline, CDR1 SQVTM and CDR2 ANQGSEA. In DNA, the CDR3 is TGCAGCGTTGACTTACCGCTAGCGGGAGTAGACAATGAGCAGTTCTTC. Amino acid sequence: CSVDLPLAGVDNEQFF.

The chain is built from TRBV11-2 and TRBJ1-1; D is ambiguous. Germline V gene sequence: CDR1 SGHAT, CDR2 FQNNGV. V lost 0 bases, J lost 1 base, and 3 bases lay in between. This CDR3 spans 13 amino acids. Written as DNA, the CDR3 is TGTGCCAGCAGCTTAGAGAGGAACACTGAAGCTTTCTTT. The encoded protein is CASSLERNTEAFF.

In this sample, this clone turned up a few times. This chain connects TRBV7-6 to TRBJ1-5; no firm D call. The V end was cut by 1 base, the J end by 2 bases, with 12 bases between. CDR1 and CDR2 from the germline V gene are SGHVS and FNYEAQ. This CDR3 region has 16 residues. In DNA form, the CDR3 reads TGTGCCAGCAGCTTAGTTGCTCGGGGAGGCAATCAGCCCCAGCATTTT. This translates into CASSLVARGGNQPQHF.

This sequence joins TRBV7-8 and TRBJ1-2; tentative D call: TRBD1 (5 bases). CDR3 length: 14 residues. V lost 0 bases and J 5 bases, leaving 10 bases between the germline ends. Germline-derived CDR1 and CDR2 are SGHVS and FQNEAQ. In DNA form, the CDR3 reads TGTGCCAGCAGCTTAGCCGGACAACTTTATGGCTACACCTTC. Translation gives CASSLAGQLYGYTF. Full variable domain (rest looked up from reference TRBV7-8 and TRBJ1-2): GAGVSQSPRYKVAKRGQDVALRCDPISGHVSLFWYQQALGQGPEFLTYFQNEAQLDKSGLPSDRFFAERPEGSVSTLKIQRTQQEDSAVYLCASSLAGQLYGYTFGSGTRLTVV.

This rearrangement joins TRBV6-1 to TRBJ1-4; TRBD1 matches 8 bases. Looked up from germline, CDR1 is MNHNS and CDR2 is SASEGT. J was trimmed by 11 bases and V by 11 bases; bases with no gene match: 13. CDR3 length equals 13 residues. In DNA form, the CDR3 reads TGTGCCGGAAGACCAGGGGGCGGGCCGAAACTGTTTTTT. It encodes CAGRPGGGPKLFF.

The rearrangement links TRBV10-3 to TRBJ1-3; no reliable D call. In germline, CDR1 is ENHRY, CDR2 SYGVKD. V was clipped by 0 bases and J by 4 bases, with 7 bases between them. The CDR3 sequence is 14 residues long. CDR3 region: CAISESANGNTIYF. CDR3 sequence (DNA): TGTGCCATCAGTGAGTCGGCCAACGGAAACACCATATATTTT.

This clone has only a few counts. The chain combines TRBV7-9 with TRBJ1-1; D perhaps matches TRBD1 (6 bases). The V end lost 4 bases, the J end lost 5 bases, and 14 bases lay between the germline ends. The CDR3 is 14 residues long. Looked up from germline, CDR1 is SEHNR and CDR2 is FQNEAQ (reference sequence). This chain's CDR3 is CASSWGQGQTEAFF. The CDR3 DNA reads as TGTGCCAGCAGCTGGGGACAAGGTCAGACTGAAGCTTTCTTT.

The chain recombines TRBV29-1 with TRBJ2-1, with 9 bases that match TRBD1. Trimming removed 7 bases from V and 3 bases from J; junction bases left unmatched: 1. The CDR3 is 12 residues long. Germline assignment: CDR1 SQVTM and CDR2 ANQGSEA. CDR3 loop: CSGDRVYNEQFF. The CDR3 DNA follows: TGCAGCGGGGACAGGGTCTACAATGAGCAGTTCTTC.

A few counts support this clone. The chain combines TRBV5-5 with TRBJ2-5; 11 nucleotides match TRBD2. After removal of 1 base from V and 3 bases from J, the junction contained 8 bases not matched to a gene. The germline V gene has CDR1 SGHKS and CDR2 YYEKEE (reference sequence). The CDR3 has 17 residues. The CDR3 DNA reads TGTGCCAGCAGCTTGCTGAGGGGGACTAGCGGAGAAGAGACCCAGTACTTC. Protein sequence: CASSLLRGTSGEETQYF. Supplemented by reference TRBV5-5 and TRBJ2-5, the full variable domain reads DAGVTQSPTHLIKTRGQQVTLRCSPISGHKSVSWYQQVLGQGPQFIFQYYEKEERGRGNFPDRFSARQFPNYSSELNVNALLLGDSALYLCASSLLRGTSGEETQYFGPGTRLLVL.

CDR3 sequence: CASSYVWGQNSYSPLHF. For the CDR3, the DNA is TGTGCCAGCAGCTATGTCTGGGGGCAGAATTCTTATTCACCCCTCCACTTT. The chain is built from TRBV5-6 and TRBJ1-6, with D possibly matching TRBD1 (6 bases). Germline CDR1 reads SGHDT; CDR2 reads YYEEEE. The CDR3 runs to 17 residues. Trimming shortened V by 3 bases and J by 8 bases, and 21 bases separated the two germline ends.

The V gene is TRBV5-1, the J gene TRBJ2-7; no reliable D call. V shed 0 bases and J shed 1 base, with 14 bases lying between them. Germline V gene lookup returns CDR1 SGHRS and CDR2 YFSETQ. This CDR3 comprises 16 residues. The CDR3 bases are TGCGCCAGCAGCTTGGGAGCTACCCCCTTATCCTACGAGCAGTACTTC. Residues: CASSLGATPLSYEQYF.

This chain links TRBV7-3 with TRBJ1-2, with a weak D call TRBD1 (6 bases). CDR1 is SGHTA, CDR2 FQGTGA, per germline. V was cut by 5 bases and J by 3 bases, with 16 bases left in between. The CDR3 has 15 residues. For the CDR3, the DNA is TGTGCCAGCAGCCCGGGACAAATAGGCCACTATGGCTACACCTTC. Encoded protein: CASSPGQIGHYGYTF.

The chain links TRBV29-1 to TRBJ2-5; D remains unclear. CDR3 length: 13 amino acids. The V gene lost 3 bases and the J gene lost 4 bases, with 12 bases spanning the gap. The germline CDR1 and CDR2 sequences are SQVTM and ANQGSEA. The CDR3 DNA reads TGCAGCGTTGATGAGGCCCCCGGAGAGACCCAGTACTTC. Protein: CSVDEAPGETQYF.

The chain couples TRBV6-2 or TRBV6-3 to TRBJ1-2; TRBD1 aligns across 12 bases. The CDR3 spans 15 residues. After removal of 6 bases from V and 2 bases from J, the junction contained 4 bases not matched to a gene. The germline gives CDR1 MNHEY, CDR2 SVGEGT. CDR3 bases: TGTGCCAGCAGCGGGGGACAGGGGGCGAACTATGGCTACACCTTC. Protein sequence: CASSGGQGANYGYTF.

This clone was seen only a few times. CDR3 bases: TGTGCCACCGGAGACAGGCTGGGGGCCAACGTCCTGACTTTC. Amino acid sequence: CATGDRLGANVLTF. V usage is TRBV5-4 and J usage is TRBJ2-6; possibly TRBD1 for D (6 bases). Germline loops: CDR1 SGHNT, CDR2 YYREEE (reference sequence). This CDR3 has 14 residues. The V and J ends lost 9 bases and 4 bases respectively, with 14 bases between them.

The chain uses TRBV7-2 and TRBJ2-5; possibly TRBD1 for D (7 bases). Germline-derived CDR1 and CDR2 are SGHTA and FQGNSA. The V gene lost 4 bases and the J gene lost 3 bases, with 18 bases spanning the gap. This CDR3 region has 16 residues. In DNA, the CDR3 is TGTGCCAGCAGCTCAGTAGGGGGGACAGAAAAAGAGACCCAGTACTTC. Protein: CASSSVGGTEKETQYF.

This clone was counted only a few times. This chain uses TRBV4-3 with TRBJ1-4; D unresolved. Trimming shortened V by 1 base and J by 4 bases, and 10 bases separated the two germline ends. The CDR3 is made up of 15 amino acids. CDR1 and CDR2 from the germline V gene are LGHNA and YSLEER. DNA for the CDR3: TGCGCCAGCAGCCAAGGCCGGTTTGATAATGAAAAACTGTTTTTT. Protein sequence: CASSQGRFDNEKLFF.

This chain links TRBV7-2 with TRBJ2-5; 9 bases are shared with TRBD2. The length of the CDR3 is 16 residues. Germline V gene data show CDR1 as SGHTA and CDR2 as FQGNSA. V lost 2 bases, J lost 1 base, and 5 bases stayed unmatched. The CDR3 sequence is CASSLLPSGVQETQYF. In DNA form, the CDR3 reads TGTGCCAGCAGCTTACTGCCTAGCGGGGTCCAAGAGACCCAGTACTTC.

The chain uses TRBV29-1 and TRBJ1-1; D is undetermined. Trimming took 1 base from V and 8 from J, leaving 8 bases between them. The germline gives CDR1 SQVTM, CDR2 ANQGSEA. This CDR3 spans 11 amino acids. The CDR3 bases are TGCAGCGTTGAAGGGTACCGGGAAGCTTTCTTT. Amino acids: CSVEGYREAFF.

The gene calls are TRBV3-1 (or the pseudogene TRBV3-2) and TRBJ1-2; 10 bases agree with TRBD1. Germline assignment: CDR1 LGHDT and CDR2 YNNKEL (reference sequence). The CDR3 covers 14 residues. The V and J ends lost 1 base and 7 bases, in that order; junction bases with no gene match: 3. The CDR3 reads CASSQVWDRGGYTF. In DNA, the CDR3 is TGTGCCAGCAGCCAAGTTTGGGACAGGGGTGGCTACACCTTC.

This chain joins TRBV6-1 and TRBJ1-3; 10 bases are shared with TRBD1. After removal of 5 bases from V and 13 bases from J, the junction contained 14 bases not matched to a gene. CDR1 MNHNS and CDR2 SASEGT come from the germline V gene. This CDR3 is built from 15 residues. This CDR3 is CASSSAGQGTALIYF. The CDR3 DNA reads TGTGCCAGCAGTTCCGCGGGACAGGGGACGGCGTTGATATATTTT.

CDR3 in amino acids: CASSHRQGGDTQYF. The CDR3 DNA reads TGTGCCAGCAGCCACAGACAGGGTGGAGATACGCAGTATTTT. The V call is TRBV14, the J call TRBJ2-3; 7 positions match TRBD1. Germline CDR1 reads SGHDN; CDR2 reads FVKESK. The CDR3 loop spans 14 amino acids. Trimming took 3 bases from V and 5 from J; bases not matched to a gene: 5.

This clone was seen just once. The gene calls are TRBV9 and TRBJ2-3; no clear D gene. CDR3 size: 13 residues. V was trimmed by 5 bases and J by 1 base, leaving 8 bases between them. Germline loops: CDR1 SGDLS, CDR2 YYNGEE. The DNA for the CDR3 is TGTGCCAGCAGTTCTTCAGGCACAGATACGCAGTATTTT. As protein: CASSSSGTDTQYF.

The V and J genes are TRBV7-2 and TRBJ2-7; 8 nucleotides line up with TRBD1. The CDR3 contains 18 residues. Trimming took 4 bases from V and 4 from J; bases not matched to a gene: 18. The V gene's germline CDR1 is SGHTA and CDR2 FQGNSA. The DNA of the CDR3 is TGTGCCAGCAGCTCACGACAGGGGCGTGGAGGATTGATATACGAGCAGTACTTC. This encodes CASSSRQGRGGLIYEQYF.